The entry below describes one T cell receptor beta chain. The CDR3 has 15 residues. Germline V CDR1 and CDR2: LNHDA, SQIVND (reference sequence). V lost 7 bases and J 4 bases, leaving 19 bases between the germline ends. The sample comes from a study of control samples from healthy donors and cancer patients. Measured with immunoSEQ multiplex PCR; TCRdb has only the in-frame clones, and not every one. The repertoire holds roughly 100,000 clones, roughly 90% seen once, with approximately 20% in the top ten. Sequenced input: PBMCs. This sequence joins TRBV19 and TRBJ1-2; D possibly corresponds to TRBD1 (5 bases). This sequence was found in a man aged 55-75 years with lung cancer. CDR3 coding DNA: TGTGCCAGTAACCCCTCCACCGGGACCGGCTATGGCTACACCTTC. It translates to CASNPSTGTGYGYTF.